These T cell receptor beta chains were read from a single sample in a study of blood T cell repertoires in COVID-19. Repertoires were generated with immunoSEQ multiplex PCR, while TCRdb's copy carries only in-frame clones and drops some. There are tens of thousands of clones in the sample; over 80% occur only once, and around 12% lies in the top ten. The specimen was peripheral blood. The receptor set was obtained from a human donor in a cohort sampled during active COVID-19. Each CDR3 is given with its conserved first and last residue. A D gene is named only where the DNA matches it firmly. Not every row has a clone size; where given, it reads once, few, many or a size class.

>TRBJ1-2|TRBV30|-|TRBD1
TGTGCCTGGAATCGGGACAGGGGAAACTATGGCTACACCTTC
CAWNRDRGNYGYTF
>TRBJ1-2|TRBV7-2|-|TRBD1
TGTGCCAGCAGCACGGACAGGACTTATGGCTACACCTTC
CASSTDRTYGYTF
>TRBJ1-2|TRBV9|-|-
TGTGCCAGCAGCGTTACCTCAGGGGTTGGCTACACCTTC
CASSVTSGVGYTF
>TRBJ2-7|TRBV27|once|-
TGTGCCAGCAGTTTAACGGCTGGAGAAAGTGGTTTGCAGCAGTACTTC
CASSLTAGESGLQQYF
>TRBJ1-2|TRBV11-2|once|-
TGTGCCAGCAGCTTAGAGGCCCTCGCTGGCTACACCTTC
CASSLEALAGYTF
>TRBJ1-1|TRBV6-6|-|-
TGTGCCAGCAGCCAACATCAGGGATCTTCGGCCGAAGCTTTCTTT
CASSQHQGSSAEAFF
>TRBJ2-1|TRBV5-4|-|TRBD2
TGTGCCAGCAACTTGCGGGGGAATGAGCAGTTCTTC
CASNLRGNEQFF
>TRBJ1-5|TRBV7-2|-|-
TGTGCCAGCAGCTTAGAGGCGGGGCCCCAGCATTTT
CASSLEAGPQHF
>TRBJ2-7|TRBV9|-|-
TGTGCCAGCAGCGTAGAGGGAAGGGCAGGGAGGATCCGCGACGAGCAGTACTTC
CASSVEGRAGRIRDEQYF
>TRBJ1-5|TRBV6-6|-|-
TGTGCCAGCAGTTACGCTGACATGAATCAGCCCCAGCATTTT
CASSYADMNQPQHF
>TRBJ2-5|TRBV29-1|-|-
TGCAGCGTTGAAAGGGGCGACGGCCAAGAGACCCAGTACTTC
CSVERGDGQETQYF
>TRBJ1-1|TRBV7-9|-|-
TGTGCCAGCAGCGAGGGAGGCCTGAACACTGAAGCTTTCTTT
CASSEGGLNTEAFF
>TRBJ1-1|TRBV15|-|-
TGTGCCACCAGCAGAGAACGGGGGGCTGAAGCTTTCTTT
CATSRERGAEAFF
>TRBJ2-3|TRBV5-1|-|-
TGCGCCAGCAGCTGGAGGACAGAGCCGCAGGATACGCAGTATTTT
CASSWRTEPQDTQYF
>TRBJ2-6|TRBV5-4|once|TRBD2
TGTGCCAGCAGCTCGGGGACTAGTTACTCTGGGGCCAACGTCCTGACTTTC
CASSSGTSYSGANVLTF
>TRBJ2-7|TRBV7-9|-|-
TGTGCCAGCAGCTTATCCCGCGACACTAAAGGGAGGTTCGAGCAGTACTTC
CASSLSRDTKGRFEQYF